What follows describes a single T cell receptor (beta chain). J was trimmed by 5 bases and V by 4 bases; bases with no gene match: 6. Germline CDR1 WNHNN, CDR2 SYGVQD (reference sequence). The CDR3 sequence is 15 residues long. Profiled with immunoSEQ multiplex PCR; TCRdb holds only in-frame clones, not every one. The data show some 410,000 clones, 75% to 95% seen once. The data originate from a study of control samples from healthy donors and cancer patients. The chain has TRBV10-1 and TRBJ2-1, with TRBD1 matching 9 bases. The material sequenced was PBMCs. The sequence derives from a man in his forties with head and neck cancer. CDR3 sequence reads: CASSGRQGGNNEQFF. CDR3 coding DNA: TGCGCCAGCAGTGGCCGACAGGGGGGCAACAATGAGCAGTTCTTC.